Below, 14 T cell receptor beta chains from the same sample are listed, as sequenced in a study of blood T cell repertoires in COVID-19. The protocol was immunoSEQ multiplex PCR, while the TCRdb copy is restricted to in-frame clones and leaves out a portion. The sample has approximately 150,000 clones; about 86% are singletons. The specimen sequenced was peripheral blood. The receptor source for this set is a woman aged 70-85 years who had recovered from COVID-19.

This sequence joins TRBV6-5 and TRBJ1-5; D remains ambiguous. Germline V gene lookup returns CDR1 MNHEY and CDR2 SVGAGI. The length of the CDR3 is 13 residues. Trimming removed 0 bases at V and 10 bases at J, with 10 bases between. DNA of the CDR3: TGTGCCAGCAGTTACTCCTCTTTTTTACCCCAGCATTTT. Translated: CASSYSSFLPQHF.

The J gene is TRBJ1-1, the V gene TRBV4-1; D gene ambiguous. The germline V gene has CDR1 MGHRA and CDR2 YSYEKL. Trimming took 3 bases from V and 11 from J, leaving 16 bases between them. This CDR3 has 13 amino acids. CDR3 sequence (DNA): TGCGCCAGCAGCCATCGGGTGTCCCCCGGGGCTTTCTTT. Protein sequence: CASSHRVSPGAFF.

The chain recombines TRBV6-1 with TRBJ1-2, with 7 bases identical to TRBD1. This CDR3 spans 14 amino acids. V lost 1 base, J lost 7 bases, and 6 bases stayed unmatched. From germline, CDR1 is MNHNS and CDR2 SASEGT. The CDR3 region has the DNA TGTGCCAGCAGTGAAGGGTTGACAGGGATTGGCTACACCTTC. It encodes CASSEGLTGIGYTF.

A few counts support this clone. The chain uses TRBV29-1 and TRBJ2-3, with 16 bases that match TRBD2. Trimming removed 4 bases from V and 5 bases from J; junction bases left unmatched: 6. The CDR3 is made up of 16 amino acids. Per the germline V gene, CDR1 is SQVTM and CDR2 is ANQGSEA. CDR3 sequence reads: CSVGGLAGGPGDTQYF. For the CDR3, the DNA is TGCAGCGTTGGGGGACTAGCGGGAGGGCCAGGAGATACGCAGTATTTT.

V is TRBV10-3 and J is TRBJ2-2; 7 positions agree with TRBD2. The J segment lost 6 bases and the V segment lost 0 bases, leaving 1 base of the junction unmatched. Germline lookup yields CDR1 ENHRY and CDR2 SYGVKD. This CDR3 region has 14 residues. This CDR3 reads CAISESRGAGELFF. The DNA for the CDR3 is TGTGCCATCAGTGAGTCCCGGGGGGCCGGGGAGCTGTTTTTT.

In this sample, this clone turned up once. Here the CDR3 DNA reads TGTGCCAGCAGCCACTCTAGCGGGTGGGCAGATACGCAGTATTTT. It specifies CASSHSSGWADTQYF. The chain links TRBV3-1 (or the pseudogene TRBV3-2) to TRBJ2-3; 8 bases map to TRBD2. Germline V gives CDR1 LGHDT, CDR2 YNNKEL (reference sequence). Trimming took 3 bases from V and 4 from J; bases not matched to a gene: 6. CDR3 size: 15 residues.

The V call is TRBV3-1 (or the pseudogene TRBV3-2), the J call TRBJ1-6; D is undetermined. Between the trimmed V and J ends, which lost 5 bases and 8 bases, there was a span of 10 bases. CDR1 and CDR2 from the germline V gene are LGHDT and YNNKEL (reference sequence). CDR3 size: 13 residues. CDR3 residues: CASSAFGDSPLHF. The CDR3 bases are TGTGCCAGCAGCGCTTTCGGAGATTCACCCCTCCACTTT.

Only one count was recorded for this clone. The chain couples TRBV24-1 to TRBJ2-6; 7 bases align to TRBD1. The J segment lost 0 bases and the V segment lost 3 bases, leaving 7 bases of the junction unmatched. CDR3 length: 18 amino acids. CDR1 is KGHDR and CDR2 is SFDVKD in the germline V gene. CDR3 nucleotide sequence: TGTGCCACCAGTGATCCTCCGGGACAGACCTCTGGGGCCAACGTCCTGACTTTC. It specifies CATSDPPGQTSGANVLTF.

Written as DNA, the CDR3 is TGTGCCAGCAGCTTGCGTGGGCAAATGAACACTGAAGCTTTCTTT. Protein sequence: CASSLRGQMNTEAFF. The V gene is TRBV7-8, the J gene TRBJ1-1; D not resolved. Germline V gene sequence: CDR1 SGHVS, CDR2 FQNEAQ. V was shortened by 3 bases and J by 0 bases, with 11 bases between the two germline ends. CDR3 length: 15 residues.

This chain joins TRBV5-1 and TRBJ2-7, with a tentative D call TRBD2 (7 bases). V lost 5 bases to trimming and J lost 6 bases, with 15 bases between them. CDR3 length: 13 residues. Germline lookup yields CDR1 SGHRS and CDR2 YFSETQ. CDR3 in DNA: TGCGCCAGCAGAGTTGGGGGGGGGCGCGAGCAGTACTTC. Its protein product is CASRVGGGREQYF.

The chain carries TRBV18 and TRBJ2-3, with 7 nucleotides matching TRBD2. This CDR3 is 15 amino acids long. CDR1 is KGHSH and CDR2 is LQKENI in the germline V gene. Unmatched junction bases numbered 5, after V lost 3 bases and J lost 2 bases. The chain's CDR3 is CASSPASGPTDTQYF. The CDR3 nucleotides are TGTGCCAGCTCACCGGCTAGCGGACCCACAGATACGCAGTATTTT.

The CDR3 nucleotides read TGTGCCAGCAGCTGGAGGACCGAGGATTTTGGCTACACCTTC. Protein product: CASSWRTEDFGYTF. The V gene is TRBV5-8, the J gene TRBJ1-2; D is unclear. Trimming left V 3 bases short and J 7 bases short, with 16 bases between. Germline V gives CDR1 SGHTS, CDR2 YDEGEE. This CDR3 has 14 residues.

This clone was seen a few times. J is TRBJ2-7 and V is TRBV5-5; 8 bases line up with TRBD2. V trimming: 3 bases; J trimming: 0 bases; junction bases outside the gene matches: 5. The CDR3 runs to 15 residues. Per germline, CDR1 SGHKS and CDR2 YYEKEE (reference sequence). CDR3 residues: CASSYTSGSSYEQYF. Here the CDR3 DNA reads TGTGCCAGCAGCTATACTAGCGGTAGCTCCTACGAGCAGTACTTC.

The chain has TRBV19 and TRBJ1-2; 7 nucleotides match TRBD1. The CDR3 is 15 amino acids. From germline, CDR1 is LNHDA and CDR2 SQIVND (reference sequence). V lost 8 bases and J lost 3; bases outside the gene matches: 12. The CDR3 DNA reads as TGTGCCAGTCGCCGAAGGGGGCTCGATGACTATGGCTACACCTTC. Residues: CASRRRGLDDYGYTF.